This TCR beta chain is from a study of cytomegalovirus exposure and HLA in healthy donors. Findings and limits, study-wide: A few chains linked to CMV were shown in vitro to be specific for CMV antigens. An apparent linkage of common viral pathogens to several of the most significant clusters emerged in a later analysis. In a later analysis, productive TCRs from donors in an Asian-associated ancestry cluster reportedly carried fewer N-insertions than the cohort mean.

About this clone itself: Its antigen is currently unknown.

Germline lookup yields CDR1 MGHRA and CDR2 YSYEKL. V dropped 0 bases and J dropped 4 bases, with 12 bases sitting between them. The CDR3 consists of 15 residues. The PCR was carried out with 60 Vbeta primers and 13 Jbeta primers. Data came from immunoSEQ multiplex PCR; TCRdb stores just in-frame clones and leaves some out. The sample carries about 270,000 clones, roughly two thirds recorded once. This sequence originates from a female donor in good health and CMV-seronegative. This chain connects TRBV4-1 to TRBJ2-5, with no clear D. Sequenced sample: PBMCs. This CDR3 is CASSQETRLRETQYF. CDR3 nucleotide sequence: TGCGCCAGCAGCCAAGAGACCAGGCTAAGAGAGACCCAGTACTTC.